Reported below is one T cell receptor (beta chain). The target antigen is unknown. Study donors comprised healthy, HIV-negative adults devoid of recent acute infection or vaccination. Germline loops: CDR1 SGDLS, CDR2 YYNGEE. CDR3 length: 18 amino acids. V was clipped by 0 bases and J by 8 bases, with 24 bases between them. Sequencing used immunoSEQ multiplex PCR; TCRdb keeps in-frame clones, though not all of them. The table records roughly 720,000 clones, 80% to 95% of them present only once. This sample is drawn from a study of shared clonotypes between healthy human individuals. Regarding the study as a whole: Clonotype sharing among donors, it was expected, would be affected by sequencing depth.

V and J are TRBV9 and TRBJ2-1; D is possibly TRBD1 (6 bases). The receptor was isolated from a man younger than 35 in good health. Some clones in this sample may be carry-over from other donors' samples. Sequences were obtained from memory CD8+ T cells from PBMCs. This sample's subset: CD45RO+ cells pooled with CCR7-negative TemRA cells. CDR3 protein: CASSVDLGDTRLGDEQFF. CDR3 in DNA: TGTGCCAGCAGCGTAGACCTCGGGGACACCCGGCTGGGGGATGAGCAGTTCTTC.